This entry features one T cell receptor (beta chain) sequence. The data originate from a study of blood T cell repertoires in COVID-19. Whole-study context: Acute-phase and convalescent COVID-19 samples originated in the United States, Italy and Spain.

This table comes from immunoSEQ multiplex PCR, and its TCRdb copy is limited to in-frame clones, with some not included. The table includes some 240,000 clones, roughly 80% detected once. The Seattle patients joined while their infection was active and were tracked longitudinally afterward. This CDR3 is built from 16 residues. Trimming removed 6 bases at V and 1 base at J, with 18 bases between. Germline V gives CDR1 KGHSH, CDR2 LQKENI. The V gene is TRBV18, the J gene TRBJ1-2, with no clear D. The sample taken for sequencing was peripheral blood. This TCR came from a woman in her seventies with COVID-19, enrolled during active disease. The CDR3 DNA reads TGTGCCAGCTCTCCAATCCGAAGCGGGGTTAACTATGGCTACACCTTC. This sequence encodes CASSPIRSGVNYGYTF.